A selection of T cell receptor beta chains follows, all from one sample in a study of shared clonotypes between healthy human individuals. Only in-frame clones appear in the TCRdb table, and some are missing; sequencing was by immunoSEQ multiplex PCR. The sample lists about 2.4 million clones, just over 90% seen once, with roughly 0.15% in the top ten. What was sequenced was naive CD4+ T cells sorted from blood. The receptors derive from a man in his late teens or twenties in good health. Both conserved end residues are part of each CDR3. Each record gives: J gene, clone size, D gene, V gene, CDR3 DNA, CDR3 protein. D genes are given only for firm matches. For some rows the clone size is stated as once, few or many, or as a class when expanded; others skip it.

J gene: TRBJ1-1; clone size: once; D gene: -; V gene: TRBV18; CDR3 DNA: TGTGCCAGCTCACCCTCCTGGAACACTGAAGCTTTCTTT; CDR3 protein: CASSPSWNTEAFF
J gene: TRBJ1-1; clone size: once; D gene: TRBD1; V gene: TRBV15; CDR3 DNA: TGTGCCACCAGGAGACAGGGTTATGGCACTGAAGCTTTCTTT; CDR3 protein: CATRRQGYGTEAFF
J gene: TRBJ2-6; clone size: -; D gene: TRBD1; V gene: TRBV5-1; CDR3 DNA: TGCGCCAGCAGCTTGAGGGGGCTAGGGGAATCTGGGGCCAACGTCCTGACTTTC; CDR3 protein: CASSLRGLGESGANVLTF
J gene: TRBJ1-4; clone size: -; D gene: -; V gene: TRBV4-1; CDR3 DNA: TGCGCCAGCAGCCCCGGGGCCGCAACTAATGAAAAACTGTTTTTT; CDR3 protein: CASSPGAATNEKLFF
J gene: TRBJ1-5; clone size: -; D gene: -; V gene: TRBV6-1; CDR3 DNA: TGTGCCAGCAGGAAGACGGGGGATAGCAATCAGCCCCAGCATTTT; CDR3 protein: CASRKTGDSNQPQHF
J gene: TRBJ1-2; clone size: -; D gene: -; V gene: TRBV4-3; CDR3 DNA: TGCGCCAGCAGCCCTCTTATCGCCGATGGCTACACCTTC; CDR3 protein: CASSPLIADGYTF
J gene: TRBJ2-7; clone size: -; D gene: -; V gene: TRBV11-3; CDR3 DNA: TGTGCCAGCAGGGATCTCTTGCGGAGGCCCACCTACGAGCAGTACTTC; CDR3 protein: CASRDLLRRPTYEQYF
J gene: TRBJ1-2; clone size: -; D gene: -; V gene: TRBV29-1; CDR3 DNA: TGCAGCGTTGAAGGGGTTGAAAACTATGGCTACACCTTC; CDR3 protein: CSVEGVENYGYTF
J gene: TRBJ2-7; clone size: few; D gene: -; V gene: TRBV20-1; CDR3 DNA: TGCAGTGCTAGAACTAGTGGCGAGCAGTACTTC; CDR3 protein: CSARTSGEQYF
J gene: TRBJ2-3; clone size: -; D gene: -; V gene: TRBV7-2; CDR3 DNA: TGTGCCAGCGGACTCGGATCGGCAGATACGCAGTATTTT; CDR3 protein: CASGLGSADTQYF
J gene: TRBJ2-7; clone size: -; D gene: TRBD1; V gene: TRBV6-7; CDR3 DNA: TGTGCCAGCAGTTCCCACAGGGGGCAGGGGTGCAGCGAGCAGTACTTC; CDR3 protein: CASSSHRGQGCSEQYF
J gene: TRBJ1-2; clone size: -; D gene: -; V gene: TRBV7-2; CDR3 DNA: TGTGCCAGCAGCTTAGCGACTCCTAACTATGGCTACACCTTC; CDR3 protein: CASSLATPNYGYTF
J gene: TRBJ1-2; clone size: -; D gene: -; V gene: TRBV4-3; CDR3 DNA: TGCGCCAGCAGCCCAGGGGAAGCTAACTATGGCTACACCTTC; CDR3 protein: CASSPGEANYGYTF
J gene: TRBJ1-4; clone size: once; D gene: TRBD1; V gene: TRBV7-9; CDR3 DNA: TGTGCCAGCAGCTCCCGGGACAGGGGGCCAGTTAATGAAAAACTGTTTTTT; CDR3 protein: CASSSRDRGPVNEKLFF
J gene: TRBJ1-4; clone size: -; D gene: TRBD1; V gene: TRBV6-1; CDR3 DNA: TGTGCCAGCAGTGCCGGGACAGGGACAACTAATGAAAAACTGTTTTTT; CDR3 protein: CASSAGTGTTNEKLFF
J gene: TRBJ1-5; clone size: -; D gene: -; V gene: TRBV7-8; CDR3 DNA: TGTGCCAGCAGCTTAGCCGGGGGGAATCAGCCCCAGCATTTT; CDR3 protein: CASSLAGGNQPQHF
J gene: TRBJ1-1; clone size: few; D gene: -; V gene: TRBV30; CDR3 DNA: TGTGCCTGGAGTGTACTGGGGACTTTAAACACTGAAGCTTTCTTT; CDR3 protein: CAWSVLGTLNTEAFF
J gene: TRBJ1-2; clone size: -; D gene: -; V gene: TRBV20-1; CDR3 DNA: TGCAGTGCTAGAGATAACAGGGTGTACACCTTC; CDR3 protein: CSARDNRVYTF
J gene: TRBJ2-4; clone size: -; D gene: -; V gene: TRBV15; CDR3 DNA: TGTGCCACCAGCAGAGATAACCGGCAGCTAGCCAAAAACATTCAGTACTTC; CDR3 protein: CATSRDNRQLAKNIQYF
J gene: TRBJ2-3; clone size: -; D gene: -; V gene: TRBV7-9; CDR3 DNA: TGTGCCAGCAGCTTAGGGGGCAAGGGTGGTGGGAGCACAGATACGCAGTATTTT; CDR3 protein: CASSLGGKGGGSTDTQYF
J gene: TRBJ1-5; clone size: -; D gene: -; V gene: TRBV19; CDR3 DNA: TGTGCCAGTAGTACCCCGGGACTCTACCATCAGCCCCAGCATTTT; CDR3 protein: CASSTPGLYHQPQHF
J gene: TRBJ1-4; clone size: -; D gene: -; V gene: TRBV7-2; CDR3 DNA: TGTGCCAGCAGCTTTGGGGGTACTGAAAAACTGTTTTTT; CDR3 protein: CASSFGGTEKLFF
J gene: TRBJ1-6; clone size: -; D gene: -; V gene: TRBV11-2; CDR3 DNA: TGTGCCAGCAGCTTAGGGTTGCAATCACCCCTCCACTTT; CDR3 protein: CASSLGLQSPLHF
J gene: TRBJ1-5; clone size: -; D gene: -; V gene: TRBV25-1; CDR3 DNA: TGTGCCAGCAGTCAACAGGGCAATCAGCCCCAGCATTTT; CDR3 protein: CASSQQGNQPQHF
J gene: TRBJ2-1; clone size: -; D gene: -; V gene: TRBV30; CDR3 DNA: TGTGCCTGGAGTTCGAACGTGCAGTTCTTC; CDR3 protein: CAWSSNVQFF
J gene: TRBJ1-6; clone size: -; D gene: -; V gene: TRBV7-3; CDR3 DNA: TGTGCCAGCAGGCCGGACAGCTCCTATAATTCACCCCTCCACTTT; CDR3 protein: CASRPDSSYNSPLHF
J gene: TRBJ1-4; clone size: -; D gene: -; V gene: TRBV30; CDR3 DNA: TGTGCCTGGGGGGGAATGAAAAAACTGTTTTTT; CDR3 protein: CAWGGMKKLFF
J gene: TRBJ2-1; clone size: -; D gene: -; V gene: TRBV2; CDR3 DNA: TGTGCCAGCAGTGAAGCGACAGAATTCTACAATGAGCAGTTCTTC; CDR3 protein: CASSEATEFYNEQFF
J gene: TRBJ1-1; clone size: -; D gene: -; V gene: TRBV28; CDR3 DNA: TGTGCCAGCCTTGTCCGGGGAAGGACTGAAGCTTTCTTT; CDR3 protein: CASLVRGRTEAFF